This T cell receptor beta chain derives from a study of blood T cells in healthy people across ages. This CDR3 comprises 17 residues. Looked up from germline, CDR1 is SGHKS and CDR2 is YYEKEE (reference sequence). Deletions cut 0 bases from V and 4 bases from J, with 20 bases between. About this clonotype itself: The antigen remains unidentified.

Findings and limits, study-wide: Roughly linear age-related decline in beta diversity appeared, significant by age roughly 40. There was no known CMV status for donors, so expanded clonotype changes were possibly confounded. Fewer expanded clones and more diversity marked long-lived versus aged donors.

A sample-barcoded 5' primer and a J-beta primer mix were used in a second PCR of about 6 to 11 cycles. TCRdb processed the 5' RACE reads anew with MiXCR; each CDR3 protein has one entry. The sample lists approximately 2,000,000 distinct CDR3 sequences, about 39% occurring once. This sequence originates from a human donor in good health. Sequencing was carried out using blood. V usage is TRBV5-5 and J usage is TRBJ2-7; D may match TRBD1 or TRBD2 (5 bases each). Written as DNA, the CDR3 is TGTGCCAGCAGCTTGGCCAATGGAGGACATCGGAGTTACGAGCAGTACTTC. Translated: CASSLANGGHRSYEQYF.